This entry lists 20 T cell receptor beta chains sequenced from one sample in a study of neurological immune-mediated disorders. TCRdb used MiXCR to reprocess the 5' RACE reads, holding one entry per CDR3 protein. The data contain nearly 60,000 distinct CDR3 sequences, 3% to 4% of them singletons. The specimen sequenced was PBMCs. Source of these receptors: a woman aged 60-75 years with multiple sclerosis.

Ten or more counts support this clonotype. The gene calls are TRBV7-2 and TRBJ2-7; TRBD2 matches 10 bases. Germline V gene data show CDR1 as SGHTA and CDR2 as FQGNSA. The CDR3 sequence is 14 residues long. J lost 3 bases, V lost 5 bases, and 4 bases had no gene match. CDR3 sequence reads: CASSPSGGRYEQYF. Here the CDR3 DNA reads TGTGCCAGCAGCCCTAGCGGGGGCCGCTACGAGCAGTACTTC.

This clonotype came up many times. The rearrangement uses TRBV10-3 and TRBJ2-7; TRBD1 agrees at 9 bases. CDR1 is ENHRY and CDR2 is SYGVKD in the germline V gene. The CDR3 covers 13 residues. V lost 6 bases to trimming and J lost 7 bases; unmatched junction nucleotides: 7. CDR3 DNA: TGTGCCATCAGCCCCGGGACAGGGAGGGAGCAGTACTTC. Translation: CAISPGTGREQYF.

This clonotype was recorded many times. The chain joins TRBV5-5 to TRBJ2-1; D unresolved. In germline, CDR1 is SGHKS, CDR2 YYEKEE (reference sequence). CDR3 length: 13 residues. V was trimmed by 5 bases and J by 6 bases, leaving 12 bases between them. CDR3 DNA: TGTGCCAGCAGTTCTATCGGACCCAATGAGCAGTTCTTC. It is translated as CASSSIGPNEQFF.

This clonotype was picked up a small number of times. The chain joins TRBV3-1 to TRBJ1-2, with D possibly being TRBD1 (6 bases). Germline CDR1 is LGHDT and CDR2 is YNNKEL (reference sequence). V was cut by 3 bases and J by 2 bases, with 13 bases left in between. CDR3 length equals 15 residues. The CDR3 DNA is TGTGCCAGCAGCCATAGGGAGGGGGGCAACTATGGCTACACCTTC. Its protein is CASSHREGGNYGYTF.

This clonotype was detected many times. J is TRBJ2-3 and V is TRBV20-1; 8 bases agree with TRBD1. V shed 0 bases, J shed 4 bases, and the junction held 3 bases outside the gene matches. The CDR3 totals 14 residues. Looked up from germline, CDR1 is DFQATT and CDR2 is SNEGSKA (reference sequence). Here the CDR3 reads CSARDSQGADTQYF. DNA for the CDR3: TGCAGTGCTAGAGATTCACAGGGGGCAGATACGCAGTATTTT.

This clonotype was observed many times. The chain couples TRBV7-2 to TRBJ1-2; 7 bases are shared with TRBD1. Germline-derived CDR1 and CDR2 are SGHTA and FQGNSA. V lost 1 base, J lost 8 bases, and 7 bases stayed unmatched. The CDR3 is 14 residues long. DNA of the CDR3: TGTGCCAGCAGCTTAGGAGGGGGCCAGGTGGGCTACACCTTC. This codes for CASSLGGGQVGYTF.

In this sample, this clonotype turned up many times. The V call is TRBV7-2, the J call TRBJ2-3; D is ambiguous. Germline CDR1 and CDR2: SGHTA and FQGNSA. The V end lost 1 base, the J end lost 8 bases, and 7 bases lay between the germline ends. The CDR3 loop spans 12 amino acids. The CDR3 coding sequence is TGTGCCAGCAGCTTAGAAGGCGGTACGCAGTATTTT. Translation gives CASSLEGGTQYF.

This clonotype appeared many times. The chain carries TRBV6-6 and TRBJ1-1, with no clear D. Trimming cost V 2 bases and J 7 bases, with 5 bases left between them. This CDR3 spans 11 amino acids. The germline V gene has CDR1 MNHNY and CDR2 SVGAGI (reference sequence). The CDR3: CASSYLGEAFF. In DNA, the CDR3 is TGTGCCAGCAGTTACCTCGGTGAAGCTTTCTTT.

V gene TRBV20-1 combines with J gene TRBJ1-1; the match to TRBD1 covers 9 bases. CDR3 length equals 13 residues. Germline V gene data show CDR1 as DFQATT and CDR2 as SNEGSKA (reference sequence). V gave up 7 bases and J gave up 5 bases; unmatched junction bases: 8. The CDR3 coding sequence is TGCAGTGATAACAGGGGGCTTCGGACTGAAGCTTTCTTT. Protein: CSDNRGLRTEAFF.

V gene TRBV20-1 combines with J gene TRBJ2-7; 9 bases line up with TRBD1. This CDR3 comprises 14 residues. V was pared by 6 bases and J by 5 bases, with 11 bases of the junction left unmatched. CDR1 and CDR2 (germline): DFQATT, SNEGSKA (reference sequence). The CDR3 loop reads CSAPRDRVVNEQYF. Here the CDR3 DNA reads TGCAGTGCACCCCGGGACAGGGTAGTGAACGAGCAGTACTTC.

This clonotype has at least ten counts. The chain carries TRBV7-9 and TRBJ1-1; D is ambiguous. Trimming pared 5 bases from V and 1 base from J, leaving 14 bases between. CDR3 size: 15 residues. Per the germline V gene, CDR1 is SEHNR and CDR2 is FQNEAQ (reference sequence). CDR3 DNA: TGTGCCAGCAGCCGACGGTCGTCAGGGAACACTGAAGCTTTCTTT. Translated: CASSRRSSGNTEAFF.

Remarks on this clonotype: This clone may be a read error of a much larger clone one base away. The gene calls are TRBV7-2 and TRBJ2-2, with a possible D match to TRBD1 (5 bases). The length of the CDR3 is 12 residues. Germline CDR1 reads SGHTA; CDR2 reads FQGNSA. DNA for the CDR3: TGTGACAGCAGTTCTCAGGGCTACCAGCTGTTTTTT. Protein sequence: CDSSSQGYQLFF.

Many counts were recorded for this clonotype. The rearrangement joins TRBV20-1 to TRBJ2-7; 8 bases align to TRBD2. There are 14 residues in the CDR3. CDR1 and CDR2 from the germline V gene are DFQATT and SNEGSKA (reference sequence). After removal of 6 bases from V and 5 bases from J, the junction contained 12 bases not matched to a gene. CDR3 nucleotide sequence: TGCAGTGCCAACAACGGGGGGGCGATGAACGAGCAGTACTTC. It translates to CSANNGGAMNEQYF.

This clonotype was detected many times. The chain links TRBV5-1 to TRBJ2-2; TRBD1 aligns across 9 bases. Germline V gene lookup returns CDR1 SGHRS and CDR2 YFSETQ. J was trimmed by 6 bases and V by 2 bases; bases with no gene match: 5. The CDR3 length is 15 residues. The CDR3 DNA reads TGCGCCAGCAGCTTTGAGGGACAGGGTGCCGGGGAGCTGTTTTTT. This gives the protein CASSFEGQGAGELFF.

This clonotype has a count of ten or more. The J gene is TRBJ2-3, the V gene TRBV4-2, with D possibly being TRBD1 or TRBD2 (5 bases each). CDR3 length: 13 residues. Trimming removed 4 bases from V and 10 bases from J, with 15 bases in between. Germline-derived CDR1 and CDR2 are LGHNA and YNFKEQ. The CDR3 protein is CASSLGTRTPQYF. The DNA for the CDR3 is TGTGCCAGCAGCCTCGGGACCCGCACACCGCAGTATTTT.

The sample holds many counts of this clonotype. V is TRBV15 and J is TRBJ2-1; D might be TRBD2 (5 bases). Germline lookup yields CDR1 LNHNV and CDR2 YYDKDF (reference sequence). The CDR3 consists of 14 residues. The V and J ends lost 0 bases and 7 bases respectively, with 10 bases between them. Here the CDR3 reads CATSRDLRVNEQFF. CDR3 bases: TGTGCCACCAGCAGAGATCTGAGGGTGAATGAGCAGTTCTTC.

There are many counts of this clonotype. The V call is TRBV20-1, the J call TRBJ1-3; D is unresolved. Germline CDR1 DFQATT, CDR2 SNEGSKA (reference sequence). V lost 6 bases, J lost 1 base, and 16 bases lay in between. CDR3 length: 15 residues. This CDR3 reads CSANYQYTSGNTIYF. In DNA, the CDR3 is TGCAGTGCCAATTACCAATATACTTCTGGAAACACCATATATTTT.

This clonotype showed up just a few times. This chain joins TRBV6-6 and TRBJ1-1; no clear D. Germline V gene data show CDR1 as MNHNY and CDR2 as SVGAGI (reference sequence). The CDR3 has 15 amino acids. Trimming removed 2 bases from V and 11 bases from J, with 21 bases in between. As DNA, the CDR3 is TGTGCCAGCAGTTACGCGCACATTTTGTTGTCGGAGGCTTTCTTT. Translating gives CASSYAHILLSEAFF.

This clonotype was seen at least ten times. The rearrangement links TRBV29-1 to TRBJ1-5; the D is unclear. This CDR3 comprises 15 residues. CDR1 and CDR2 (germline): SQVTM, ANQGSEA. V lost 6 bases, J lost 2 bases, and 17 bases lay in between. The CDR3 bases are TGCAGCGTCGCGGACGGCCTCTTAGGCAATCAGCCCCAGCATTTT. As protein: CSVADGLLGNQPQHF.

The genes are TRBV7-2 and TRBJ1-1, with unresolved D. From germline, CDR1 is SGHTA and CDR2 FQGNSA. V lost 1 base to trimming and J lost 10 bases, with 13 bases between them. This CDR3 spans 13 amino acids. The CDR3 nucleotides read TGTGCCAGCAGCTTAGAAATCCGTCTCGGAGCTTTCTTT. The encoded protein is CASSLEIRLGAFF.